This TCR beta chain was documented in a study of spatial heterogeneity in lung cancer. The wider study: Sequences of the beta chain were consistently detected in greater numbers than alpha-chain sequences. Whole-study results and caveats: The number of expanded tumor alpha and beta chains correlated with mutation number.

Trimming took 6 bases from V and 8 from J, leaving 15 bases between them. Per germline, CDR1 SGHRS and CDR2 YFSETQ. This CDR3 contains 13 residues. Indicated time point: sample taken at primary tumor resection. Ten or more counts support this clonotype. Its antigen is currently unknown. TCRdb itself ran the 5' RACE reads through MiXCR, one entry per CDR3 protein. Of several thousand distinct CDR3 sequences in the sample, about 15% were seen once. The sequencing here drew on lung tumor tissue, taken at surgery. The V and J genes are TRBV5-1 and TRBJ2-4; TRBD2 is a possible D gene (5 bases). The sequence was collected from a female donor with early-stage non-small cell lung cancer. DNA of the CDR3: TGCGCCAGCAACCAGGAAGGTAGCGACATTCAGTACTTC. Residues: CASNQEGSDIQYF. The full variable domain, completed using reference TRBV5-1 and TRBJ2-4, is KAGVTQTPRYLIKTRGQQVTLSCSPISGHRSVSWYQQTPGQGLQFLFEYFSETQRNKGNFPGRFSGRQFSNSRSEMNVSTLELGDSALYLCASNQEGSDIQYFGAGTRLSVL.